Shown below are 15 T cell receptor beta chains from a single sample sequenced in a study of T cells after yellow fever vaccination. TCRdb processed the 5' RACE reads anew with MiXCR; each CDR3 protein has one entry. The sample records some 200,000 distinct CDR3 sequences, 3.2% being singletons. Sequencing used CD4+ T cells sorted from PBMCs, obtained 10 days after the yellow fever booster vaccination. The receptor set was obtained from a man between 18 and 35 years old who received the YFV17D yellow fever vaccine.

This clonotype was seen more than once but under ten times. The CDR3 DNA sequence: TGTGCCAGCTCAAATGTAGGGGCGCACGAGTCCGGCTACACCTTC. This translates into CASSNVGAHESGYTF. The rearrangement uses TRBV18 and TRBJ1-2, with a tentative D call TRBD1 (5 bases). This CDR3 is built from 15 residues. CDR1 and CDR2 (germline): KGHSH, LQKENI. V shed 5 bases and J shed 8 bases, with 21 bases lying between them.

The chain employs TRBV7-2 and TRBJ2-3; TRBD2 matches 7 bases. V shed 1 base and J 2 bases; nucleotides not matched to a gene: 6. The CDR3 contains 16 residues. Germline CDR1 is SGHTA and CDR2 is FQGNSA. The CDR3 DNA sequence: TGTGCCAGCAGCTTAGTCTCGGGGGGACCCACAGATACGCAGTATTTT. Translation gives CASSLVSGGPTDTQYF.

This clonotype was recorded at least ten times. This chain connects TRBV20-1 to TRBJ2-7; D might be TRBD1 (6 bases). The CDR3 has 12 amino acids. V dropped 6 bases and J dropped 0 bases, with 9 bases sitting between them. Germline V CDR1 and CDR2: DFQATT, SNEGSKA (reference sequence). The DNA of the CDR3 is TGCAGTGCAGAACAGGGCTCCTACGAGCAGTACTTC. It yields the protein CSAEQGSYEQYF.

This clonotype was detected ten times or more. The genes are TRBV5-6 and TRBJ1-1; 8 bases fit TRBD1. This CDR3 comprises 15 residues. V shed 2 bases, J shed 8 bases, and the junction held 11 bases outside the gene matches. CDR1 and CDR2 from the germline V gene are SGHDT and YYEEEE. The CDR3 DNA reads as TGTGCCAGCAGCTTTCTCAGGGGGCCTACCGTGGAAGCTTTCTTT. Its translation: CASSFLRGPTVEAFF.

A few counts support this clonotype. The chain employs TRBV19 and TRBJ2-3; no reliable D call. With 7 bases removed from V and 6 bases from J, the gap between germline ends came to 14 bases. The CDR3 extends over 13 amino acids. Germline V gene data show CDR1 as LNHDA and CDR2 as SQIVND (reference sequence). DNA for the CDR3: TGTGCCAGTATGATCACCGGATACGATACGCAGTATTTT. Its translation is CASMITGYDTQYF.

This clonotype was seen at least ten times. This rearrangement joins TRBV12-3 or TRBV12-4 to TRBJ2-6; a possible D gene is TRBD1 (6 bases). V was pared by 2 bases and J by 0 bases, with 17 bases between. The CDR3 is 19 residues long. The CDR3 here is CASSLRATGTLSGANVLTF. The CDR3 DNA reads TGTGCCAGCAGTTTAAGGGCGACAGGCACCCTCTCTGGGGCCAACGTCCTGACTTTC.

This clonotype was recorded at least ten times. The CDR3 protein is CASTRNRGAYNEQFF. Here the CDR3 DNA reads TGCGCCAGCACCAGGAACCGGGGGGCCTACAATGAGCAGTTCTTC. This chain uses TRBV5-1 with TRBJ2-1; 7 nucleotides align to TRBD2. Per germline, CDR1 SGHRS and CDR2 YFSETQ. The CDR3 is made up of 15 amino acids. The junction had 8 bases not matched to a gene; V was cut back by 6 bases and J by 2 bases. The full variable domain, rest sourced from reference TRBV5-1 and TRBJ2-1, is KAGVTQTPRYLIKTRGQQVTLSCSPISGHRSVSWYQQTPGQGLQFLFEYFSETQRNKGNFPGRFSGRQFSNSRSEMNVSTLELGDSALYLCASTRNRGAYNEQFFGPGTRLTVL.

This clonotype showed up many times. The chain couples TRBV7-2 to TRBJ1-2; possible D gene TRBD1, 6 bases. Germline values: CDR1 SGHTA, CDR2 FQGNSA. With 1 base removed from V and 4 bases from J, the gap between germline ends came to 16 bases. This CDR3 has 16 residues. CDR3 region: CASSLDWERGIYGYTF. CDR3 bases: TGTGCCAGCAGCTTAGATTGGGAGAGGGGGATCTATGGCTACACCTTC.

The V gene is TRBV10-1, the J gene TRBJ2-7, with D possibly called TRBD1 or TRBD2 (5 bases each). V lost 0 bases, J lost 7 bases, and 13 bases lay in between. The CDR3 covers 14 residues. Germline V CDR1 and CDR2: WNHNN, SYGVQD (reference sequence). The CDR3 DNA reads TGCGCCAGCAGTGAGTCTGGGGCTTGGGAGGAGCAGTACTTC. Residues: CASSESGAWEEQYF.

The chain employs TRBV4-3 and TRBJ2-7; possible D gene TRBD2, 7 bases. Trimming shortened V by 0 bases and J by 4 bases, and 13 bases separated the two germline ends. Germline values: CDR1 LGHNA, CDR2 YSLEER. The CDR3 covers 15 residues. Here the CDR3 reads CASSQEFRGAYEQYF. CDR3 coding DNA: TGCGCCAGCAGCCAAGAGTTCCGGGGGGCGTACGAGCAGTACTTC.

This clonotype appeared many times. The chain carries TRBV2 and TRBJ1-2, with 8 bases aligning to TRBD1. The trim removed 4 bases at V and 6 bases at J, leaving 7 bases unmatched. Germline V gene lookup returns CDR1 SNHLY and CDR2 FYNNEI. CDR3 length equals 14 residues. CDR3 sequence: CASSVDRGADGYTF. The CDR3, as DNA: TGTGCCAGCAGTGTTGACAGGGGTGCTGATGGCTACACCTTC.

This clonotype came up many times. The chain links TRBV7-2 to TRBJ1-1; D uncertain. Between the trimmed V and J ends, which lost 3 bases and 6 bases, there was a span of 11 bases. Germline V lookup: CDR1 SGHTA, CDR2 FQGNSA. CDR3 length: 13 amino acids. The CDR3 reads CASSFSLGAEAFF. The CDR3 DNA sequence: TGTGCCAGCAGCTTCTCACTCGGGGCTGAAGCTTTCTTT.

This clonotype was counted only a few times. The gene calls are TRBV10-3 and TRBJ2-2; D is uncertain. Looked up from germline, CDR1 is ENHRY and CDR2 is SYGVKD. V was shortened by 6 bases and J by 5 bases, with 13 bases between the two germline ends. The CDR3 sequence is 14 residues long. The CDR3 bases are TGTGCCATCAGAGGACGGCCTGGAACCGGGGAGCTGTTTTTT. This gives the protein CAIRGRPGTGELFF.

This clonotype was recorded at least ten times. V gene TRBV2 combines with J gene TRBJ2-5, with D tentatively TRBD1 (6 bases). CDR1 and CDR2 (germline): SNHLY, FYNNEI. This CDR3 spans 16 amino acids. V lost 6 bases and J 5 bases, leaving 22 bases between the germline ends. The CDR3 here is CASSLNRQAGRETQYF. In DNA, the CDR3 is TGTGCCAGCAGCCTCAACCGACAGGCGGGCAGGGAGACCCAGTACTTC.

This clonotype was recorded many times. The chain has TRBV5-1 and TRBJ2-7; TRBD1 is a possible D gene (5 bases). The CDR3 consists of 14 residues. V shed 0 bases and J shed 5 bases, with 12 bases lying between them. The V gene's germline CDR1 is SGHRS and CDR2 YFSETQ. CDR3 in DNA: TGCGCCAGCAGCTTGGGGGGCAGGAGTCACGAGCAGTACTTC. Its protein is CASSLGGRSHEQYF.